The 24 T cell receptor beta chains reported below all come from one sample, sequenced in a study of brain T cells in children with intractable seizures. Measured with immunoSEQ multiplex PCR; TCRdb has only the in-frame clones, and not every one. The data hold around 80,000 clones, with around 91% observed a single time. This specimen consisted of peripheral blood, obtained at surgery. The receptor set was obtained from a girl aged 2 to 10 with Rasmussen encephalitis and intractable seizures.

This rearrangement joins TRBV18 to TRBJ1-1; D uncertain. Germline V gene lookup returns CDR1 KGHSH and CDR2 LQKENI. With 2 bases removed from V and 5 bases from J, the gap between germline ends came to 9 bases. This CDR3 contains 13 residues. The CDR3 sequence: CASSPRPNTEAFF. CDR3 nucleotide sequence: TGTGCCAGCTCACCAAGGCCAAATACTGAAGCTTTCTTT.

V and J are TRBV6-2 or TRBV6-3 and TRBJ1-5; D is perhaps TRBD1 (6 bases). V lost 0 bases and J 5 bases, leaving 11 bases between the germline ends. In germline, CDR1 is MNHEY, CDR2 SVGEGT. The CDR3 length is 15 residues. The CDR3 is CASSYSGQGYQPQHF. The CDR3, as DNA: TGTGCCAGCAGTTACTCGGGGCAGGGGTATCAGCCCCAGCATTTT.

This chain links TRBV5-6 with TRBJ1-1; D perhaps matches TRBD1 (5 bases). The V end lost 1 base, the J end lost 5 bases, and 15 bases lay between the germline ends. The CDR3 is 15 amino acids. Germline-derived CDR1 and CDR2 are SGHDT and YYEEEE. DNA for the CDR3: TGTGCCAGCAGCTTGAGTGCAGGGCTGAGTACTGAAGCTTTCTTT. Protein product: CASSLSAGLSTEAFF.

The genes are TRBV7-2 and TRBJ2-4, with D possibly TRBD1 on 7 matching bases. The length of the CDR3 is 14 residues. Germline V CDR1 and CDR2: SGHTA, FQGNSA. V was pared by 3 bases and J by 6 bases, with 12 bases between. CDR3 nucleotide sequence: TGTGCCAGCAGCTTCAGGGGGGCTTCAAACATTCAGTACTTC. This codes for CASSFRGASNIQYF. Drawing the rest from reference TRBV7-2 and TRBJ2-4, the complete variable domain is GAGVSQSPSNKVTEKGKDVELRCDPISGHTALYWYRQSLGQGLEFLIYFQGNSAPDKSGLPSDRFSAERTGGSVSTLTIQRTQQEDSAVYLCASSFRGASNIQYFGAGTRLSVL.

V usage is TRBV6-6 and J usage is TRBJ2-1, with D possibly being TRBD2 (6 bases). V was clipped by 6 bases and J by 0 bases, with 15 bases between them. The CDR3 loop spans 16 amino acids. CDR1 and CDR2 from the germline V gene are MNHNY and SVGAGI (reference sequence). The DNA for the CDR3 is TGTGCCAGCAGATACCAGTTAGCGGCCTCCTACAATGAGCAGTTCTTC. Translation: CASRYQLAASYNEQFF.

The rearrangement joins TRBV24-1 to TRBJ2-3; D uncertain. Between the trimmed V and J ends, which lost 7 bases and 1 base, there was a span of 5 bases. CDR1 is KGHDR, CDR2 SFDVKD, per germline. The CDR3 consists of 12 residues. Here the CDR3 reads CATSGGTDTQYF. The CDR3 DNA reads as TGTGCCACCAGCGGAGGCACAGATACGCAGTATTTT.

Only a few counts were recorded for this clone. The rearrangement uses TRBV6-5 and TRBJ1-5; D is undetermined. CDR1 and CDR2 (germline): MNHEY, SVGAGI. CDR3 length: 13 residues. Trimming shortened V by 3 bases and J by 10 bases, and 13 bases separated the two germline ends. Here the CDR3 DNA reads TGTGCCAGCAGTTATGACTTGCTTGCTCCCCAGCATTTT. As protein: CASSYDLLAPQHF.

The chain links TRBV19 to TRBJ1-4, with TRBD1 as a possible D gene (5 bases). With 4 bases removed from V and 3 bases from J, the gap between germline ends came to 12 bases. CDR1 is LNHDA, CDR2 SQIVND, per germline (reference sequence). The CDR3 consists of 15 residues. Here the CDR3 DNA reads TGTGCCAGTAGTAGAGATCAGGGAGCTAATGAAAAACTGTTTTTT. Translation gives CASSRDQGANEKLFF.

The V and J genes are TRBV2 and TRBJ1-4; D may be TRBD1 (5 bases). Per germline, CDR1 SNHLY and CDR2 FYNNEI. CDR3 length: 15 amino acids. Trimming shortened V by 0 bases and J by 6 bases, and 11 bases separated the two germline ends. In DNA, the CDR3 is TGTGCCAGCAGTGAAGCTCGGACACGCTATGAAAAACTGTTTTTT. Translating gives CASSEARTRYEKLFF.

V gene TRBV5-1 combines with J gene TRBJ2-5; 7 bases match TRBD1. Germline V gene lookup returns CDR1 SGHRS and CDR2 YFSETQ. J was trimmed by 5 bases and V by 4 bases; bases with no gene match: 14. The CDR3 spans 16 residues. CDR3 bases: TGCGCCAGCAGCCTAGGGACAGTCCGGGTGGGGGAGACCCAGTACTTC. It codes for CASSLGTVRVGETQYF. The complete variable domain, with remaining parts taken from reference TRBV5-1 and TRBJ2-5, reads KAGVTQTPRYLIKTRGQQVTLSCSPISGHRSVSWYQQTPGQGLQFLFEYFSETQRNKGNFPGRFSGRQFSNSRSEMNVSTLELGDSALYLCASSLGTVRVGETQYFGPGTRLLVL.

V and J are TRBV14 and TRBJ2-3; 12 nucleotides line up with TRBD2. V lost 1 base and J lost 5; bases outside the gene matches: 10. Germline assignment: CDR1 SGHDN and CDR2 FVKESK. The CDR3 extends over 18 amino acids. In nucleotides, the CDR3 is TGTGCCAGCAGCCAAGGACAACTAGCGGGGGGCCAGAGAGATACGCAGTATTTT. This sequence encodes CASSQGQLAGGQRDTQYF.

V usage is TRBV30 and J usage is TRBJ2-3, with 9 bases fitting TRBD2. There are 16 residues in the CDR3. Trimming removed 2 bases from V and 7 bases from J; junction bases left unmatched: 13. CDR1 GTSNPN and CDR2 SVGIG come from the germline V gene (reference sequence). CDR3 amino acids: CAWSLRGLAGTNTQYF. CDR3 DNA sequence: TGTGCCTGGAGTTTAAGAGGGCTAGCGGGAACAAATACGCAGTATTTT.

The J gene is TRBJ2-7, the V gene TRBV27, with unresolved D. V lost 0 bases, J lost 5 bases, and 11 bases lay in between. Germline assignment: CDR1 MNHEY and CDR2 SMNVEV (reference sequence). This CDR3 has 14 residues. Here the CDR3 DNA reads TGTGCCAGCAGTTTATCGTCCCTCTTCGACGAGCAGTACTTC. It yields the protein CASSLSSLFDEQYF.

J is TRBJ2-3 and V is TRBV6-6, with TRBD2 identical over 9 bases. There are 15 residues in the CDR3. V shed 3 bases and J 10 bases; nucleotides not matched to a gene: 11. Germline CDR1 reads MNHNY; CDR2 reads SVGAGI (reference sequence). The CDR3 bases are TGTGCCAGCAGTTATGGGGCTAGCGGGGAATCGGCGCAGTATTTT. It translates to CASSYGASGESAQYF.

V is TRBV4-2 and J is TRBJ2-2, with TRBD2 matching over 8 bases. This CDR3 is built from 18 residues. CDR1 LGHNA and CDR2 YNFKEQ come from the germline V gene. The junction had 9 bases not matched to a gene; V was cut back by 1 base and J by 2 bases. The CDR3: CASSQGSRLAPNTGELFF. CDR3 coding DNA: TGTGCCAGCAGCCAAGGTTCGCGACTAGCGCCAAACACCGGGGAGCTGTTTTTT.

A single count supports this clone. The genes are TRBV5-4 and TRBJ2-7; 10 nucleotides align to TRBD1. The CDR3 has 16 residues. Unmatched junction bases numbered 10, after V lost 4 bases and J lost 3 bases. Germline V gives CDR1 SGHNT, CDR2 YYREEE (reference sequence). The CDR3 sequence is CASSGWDRGLHYEQYF. In DNA form, the CDR3 reads TGTGCCAGCAGCGGATGGGACAGGGGACTCCACTACGAGCAGTACTTC.

CDR3 loop: CSATGETYEQYF. CDR3 bases: TGCAGCGCCACAGGGGAGACCTACGAGCAGTACTTC. V and J are TRBV29-1 and TRBJ2-7, with 7 bases fitting TRBD1. The CDR3 totals 12 residues. The ends lost 7 bases at V and 2 bases at J; junction bases unmatched: 5. Germline V CDR1 and CDR2: SQVTM, ANQGSEA.

The chain recombines TRBV10-1 with TRBJ2-7; D not certain. V was pared by 5 bases and J by 2 bases, with 13 bases between. CDR3 length: 14 amino acids. Germline loops: CDR1 WNHNN, CDR2 SYGVQD (reference sequence). The DNA for the CDR3 is TGCGCCAGCAGTCCCCGAAGGCCCCCCTACGAGCAGTACTTC. This sequence encodes CASSPRRPPYEQYF.

The chain uses TRBV6-5 and TRBJ2-2; D is uncertain. Germline loops: CDR1 MNHEY, CDR2 SVGAGI. The length of the CDR3 is 12 residues. The ends were cut back, 6 bases at V and 6 bases at J, with 8 bases in the middle. CDR3 DNA: TGTGCCAGCAGCCTCGGAGCCGGGGAGCTGTTTTTT. It codes for CASSLGAGELFF.

This rearrangement joins TRBV15 to TRBJ1-5; 8 bases are a match to TRBD1. Trimming cost V 6 bases and J 2 bases; bases outside gene matches: 12. CDR1 is LNHNV and CDR2 is YYDKDF in the germline V gene (reference sequence). The CDR3 runs to 17 residues. The CDR3 region is CATSPKPSGQGNQPQHF. In DNA, the CDR3 is TGTGCCACCAGTCCCAAACCCTCGGGACAGGGCAATCAGCCCCAGCATTTT.

Written as DNA, the CDR3 is TGTGCCAGCAGTTTGGGGGTTTACAATGAGCAGTTCTTC. This codes for CASSLGVYNEQFF. The chain uses TRBV12-3 or TRBV12-4 and TRBJ2-1; TRBD1 or TRBD2 may be the D gene (5 bases each). The length of the CDR3 is 13 residues. Trimming shortened V by 3 bases and J by 4 bases, and 7 bases separated the two germline ends.

The rearrangement joins TRBV7-2 to TRBJ2-2, with D perhaps TRBD2 (6 bases). The V end lost 2 bases, the J end lost 6 bases, and 10 bases lay between the germline ends. The CDR3 consists of 14 residues. Germline V gene sequence: CDR1 SGHTA, CDR2 FQGNSA. The CDR3 spells CASSLSGGAGELFF. CDR3 nucleotides: TGTGCCAGCAGCTTAAGCGGCGGGGCCGGGGAGCTGTTTTTT.

The chain is built from TRBV27 and TRBJ2-3; 8 bases are shared with TRBD1. With 5 bases clipped from V and 7 bases from J, the junction kept 5 bases outside the gene matches. The CDR3 runs 13 residues. Germline loops: CDR1 MNHEY, CDR2 SMNVEV (reference sequence). In DNA, the CDR3 is TGTGCCAGCAGTGGGACAGGAATATATACGCAGTATTTT. Amino acids: CASSGTGIYTQYF.

The rearrangement links TRBV30 to TRBJ1-2, with D uncertain. V was pared by 0 bases and J by 4 bases, with 9 bases between. The CDR3 contains 13 residues. CDR1 and CDR2 (germline): GTSNPN, SVGIG (reference sequence). The CDR3 DNA follows: TGTGCCTGGAGTGTTTCAATAGGCTATGGCTACACCTTC. Protein product: CAWSVSIGYGYTF. Looking up the rest from reference TRBV30 and TRBJ1-2 gives the full variable domain: SQTIHQWPATLVQPVGSPLSLECTVEGTSNPNLYWYRQAAGRGLQLLFYSVGIGQISSEVPQNLSASRPQDRQFILSSKKLLLSDSGFYLCAWSVSIGYGYTFGSGTRLTVV.